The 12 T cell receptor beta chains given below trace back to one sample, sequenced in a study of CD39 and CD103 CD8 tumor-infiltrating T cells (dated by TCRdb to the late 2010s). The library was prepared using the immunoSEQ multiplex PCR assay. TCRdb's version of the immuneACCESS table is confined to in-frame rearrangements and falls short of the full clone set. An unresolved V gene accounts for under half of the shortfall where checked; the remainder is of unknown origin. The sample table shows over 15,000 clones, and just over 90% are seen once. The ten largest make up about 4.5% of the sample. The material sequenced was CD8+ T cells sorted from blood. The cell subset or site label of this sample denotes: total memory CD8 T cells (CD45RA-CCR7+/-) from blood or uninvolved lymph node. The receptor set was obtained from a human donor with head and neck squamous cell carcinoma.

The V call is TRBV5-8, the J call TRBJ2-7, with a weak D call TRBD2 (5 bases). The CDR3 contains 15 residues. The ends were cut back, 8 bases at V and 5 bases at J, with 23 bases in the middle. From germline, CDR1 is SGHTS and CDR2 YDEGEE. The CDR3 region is CAREIVGISYDEQYF. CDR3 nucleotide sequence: TGTGCCAGAGAGATAGTCGGGATAAGCTACGACGAGCAGTACTTC.

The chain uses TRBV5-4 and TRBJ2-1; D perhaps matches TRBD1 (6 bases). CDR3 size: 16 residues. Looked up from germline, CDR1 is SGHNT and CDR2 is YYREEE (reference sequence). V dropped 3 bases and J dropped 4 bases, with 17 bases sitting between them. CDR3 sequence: CASSSARSGVYNEQFF. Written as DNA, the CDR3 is TGTGCCAGCAGCTCGGCAAGATCAGGGGTATACAATGAGCAGTTCTTC.

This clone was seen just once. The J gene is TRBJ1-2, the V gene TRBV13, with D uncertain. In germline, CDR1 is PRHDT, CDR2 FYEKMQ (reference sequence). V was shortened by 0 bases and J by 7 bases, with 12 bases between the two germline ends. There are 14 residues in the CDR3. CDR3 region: CASSLGREAGGYTF. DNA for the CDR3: TGTGCCAGCAGCTTAGGCCGGGAAGCGGGTGGCTACACCTTC.

CDR3 region: CASSYGETYGYTF. CDR3 sequence (DNA): TGTGCCAGCAGTTACGGGGAGACCTATGGCTACACCTTC. The V gene is TRBV6-6, the J gene TRBJ1-2; D is unclear. The ends were cut back, 2 bases at V and 4 bases at J, with 8 bases in the middle. This CDR3 region has 13 residues. Germline values: CDR1 MNHNY, CDR2 SVGAGI (reference sequence).

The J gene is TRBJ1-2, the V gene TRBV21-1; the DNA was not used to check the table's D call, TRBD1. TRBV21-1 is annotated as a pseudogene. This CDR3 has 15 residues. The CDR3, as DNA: TGTGCCAGCAGCGTCAGGGGGCCGTCCTCTTATGGCTACACCTTC. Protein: CASSVRGPSSYGYTF.

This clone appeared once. CDR3 coding DNA: TGTGCCAGCAGCTTAGCTGGGTTCCGTGAAGCTTTCTTT. Its translation: CASSLAGFREAFF. The rearrangement links TRBV7-6 to TRBJ1-1; D not resolved. The CDR3 runs 13 residues. The V gene's germline CDR1 is SGHVS and CDR2 FNYEAQ. Trimming removed 0 bases at V and 7 bases at J, with 9 bases between.

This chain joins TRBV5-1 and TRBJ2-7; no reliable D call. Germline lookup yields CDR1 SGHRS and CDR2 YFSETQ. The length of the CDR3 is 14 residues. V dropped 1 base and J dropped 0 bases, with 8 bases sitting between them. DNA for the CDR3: TGCGCCAGCAGCTTGAGTTATGGCTCCTACGAGCAGTACTTC. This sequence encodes CASSLSYGSYEQYF.

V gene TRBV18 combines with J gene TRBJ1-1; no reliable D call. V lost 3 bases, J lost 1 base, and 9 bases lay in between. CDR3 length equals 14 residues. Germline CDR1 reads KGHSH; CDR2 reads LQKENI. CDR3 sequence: CASSPDPQNTEAFF. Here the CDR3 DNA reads TGTGCCAGCTCACCCGACCCCCAGAACACTGAAGCTTTCTTT.

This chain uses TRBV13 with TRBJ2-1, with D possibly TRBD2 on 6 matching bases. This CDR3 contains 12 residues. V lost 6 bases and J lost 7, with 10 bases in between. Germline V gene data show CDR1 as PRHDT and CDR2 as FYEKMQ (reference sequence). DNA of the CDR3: TGTGCCAGCAGAGGTGGACTAAATGAGCAGTTCTTC. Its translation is CASRGGLNEQFF.

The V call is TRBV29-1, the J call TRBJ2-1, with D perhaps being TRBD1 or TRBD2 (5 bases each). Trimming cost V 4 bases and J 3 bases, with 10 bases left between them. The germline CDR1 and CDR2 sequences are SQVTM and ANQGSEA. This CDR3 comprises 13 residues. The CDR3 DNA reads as TGCAGCGTTGGGGACGACAGCTACAATGAGCAGTTCTTC. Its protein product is CSVGDDSYNEQFF.

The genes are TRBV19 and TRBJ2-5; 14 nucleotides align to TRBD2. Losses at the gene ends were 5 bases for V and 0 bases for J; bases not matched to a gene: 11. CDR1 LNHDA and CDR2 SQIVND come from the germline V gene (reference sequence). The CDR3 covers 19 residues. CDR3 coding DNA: TGTGCCAGTAGTCCACCGGGACTAGCGGGGGTCAGGTACCAAGAGACCCAGTACTTC. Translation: CASSPPGLAGVRYQETQYF.

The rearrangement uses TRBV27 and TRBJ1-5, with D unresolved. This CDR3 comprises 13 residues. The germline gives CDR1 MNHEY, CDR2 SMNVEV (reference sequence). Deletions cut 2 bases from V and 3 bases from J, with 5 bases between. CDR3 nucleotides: TGTGCCAGCAGTTTAGGGTACAATCAGCCCCAGCATTTT. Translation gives CASSLGYNQPQHF.